This T cell receptor (beta chain) was captured by sequencing in a study of early T cells in non-severe SARS-CoV-2 infection. Study background: Sequencing of bulk RNA from unsorted whole blood was done, without chain pairing. Regarding the study as a whole: Anti-spike CD8 responses were favored by VDJdb matching, which missed private and CD4 specificities.

The CDR3 is made up of 11 amino acids. This clonotype has more than one count but fewer than ten. Its specificity is not known. Unique molecular identifiers tagged individual cDNA molecules. TCRdb recomputed calls from the 5' RACE reads with MiXCR, one row per CDR3 protein. The sample carries around 81,000 distinct CDR3 sequences, 11% to 15% recorded once. This clonotype was obtained from an adult who was a healthcare worker with PCR-confirmed SARS-CoV-2 infection or an uninfected control (not recorded which). The sequenced material came from whole blood. The chain employs TRBV21-1 and TRBJ1-1. TRBV21-1 is shown as a pseudogene. As DNA, the CDR3 is TGTGCCAGAAAGATGAACACTGAAGCTTTCTTT. It encodes CARKMNTEAFF.